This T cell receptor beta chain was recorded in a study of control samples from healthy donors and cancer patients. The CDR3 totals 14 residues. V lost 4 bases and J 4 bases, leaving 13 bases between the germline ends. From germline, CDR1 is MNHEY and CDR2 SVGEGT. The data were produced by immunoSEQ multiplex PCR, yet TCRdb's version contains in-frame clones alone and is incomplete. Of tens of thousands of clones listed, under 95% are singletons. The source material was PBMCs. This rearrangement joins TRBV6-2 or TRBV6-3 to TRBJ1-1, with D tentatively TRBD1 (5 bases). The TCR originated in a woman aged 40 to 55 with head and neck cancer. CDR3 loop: CASSWGGRTTEAFF. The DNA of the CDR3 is TGTGCCAGCAGTTGGGGCGGGAGAACCACTGAAGCTTTCTTT.